The clone carrying this T cell receptor beta chain has a count of ten or more. Its antigen is undetermined. Germline and genes: mouse. The CDR3 end is not reached by the read, which stops 4 residues before it; the germline J gene fills it in. Other DNA sequences in this specimen translate into the identical CDR3. The record originates from a study of CD8+ T cells in alopecia areata. Whole-study context: Those receiving the skin were roughly 6-11-week-old female C3H/HeJ mice, whose grafts came from roughly 6-13-month-old C3H/HeJ donors with spontaneous alopecia. Points from the study as a whole: Alphabeta T cells residing in normal skin are also sequenced in scalp samples. The study found higher clonality in lesional than normal scalp, especially in alopecia totalis/universalis. Researchers reported that TCR sharing among patients proved less clear than in mice, possibly HLA-linked.

RNA extraction was followed by reverse transcription into cDNA, which acted as the sequencing template. Profiled with immunoSEQ multiplex PCR; TCRdb holds only in-frame clones, not every one. The repertoire shows about 270,000 clones, none seen only once; the top ten take 1.2%. CD4, CD8alpha, NKG2D, NKG2ACE and other markers guided sorting of pooled cutaneous lymph node cells. This CDR3 has 13 amino acids. V was clipped by 2 bases and J by 1 base, with 5 bases between them. Germline loops: CDR1 MNHDT, CDR2 YYDKIL. V and J are TRBV17 and TRBJ1-1, with a tentative D call TRBD1 (5 bases). Sequencing was performed on CD4+ T cells sorted from a lymph node. The TCR comes from a C3H/HeJ mouse with alopecia areata. These mice share the MHC haplotype H2-k. CDR3: CASSRRGNTEVFF. The sequenced part of the CDR3 DNA is TGTGCTAGCAGTAGAAGGGGAAACACA.